These 13 T cell receptor beta chains originate from one sample sequenced in a study of patients and donors after allogeneic stem cell transplantation. TCRdb analysed the RT-PCR reads with MiXCR anew, one entry per CDR3 protein. The sample records about 960,000 distinct CDR3 sequences, roughly 18% being singletons. The sample taken for sequencing was blood, either unsorted or a sorted T cell fraction (not recorded which). The receptor set was obtained from a human donor who was either an allogeneic HSCT recipient or a stem cell or donor lymphocyte infusion donor (not recorded which). It is not recorded whose cells these are; they may come from a transplant donor.

This clonotype was detected only once. The chain recombines TRBV4-1 with TRBJ2-3, with 9 positions matching TRBD2. CDR1 is MGHRA and CDR2 is YSYEKL in the germline V gene. V gave up 1 base and J gave up 2 bases; unmatched junction bases: 7. The length of the CDR3 is 17 residues. The CDR3 is CASSQAPTSGYTDTQYF. CDR3 sequence (DNA): TGCGCCAGCAGCCAAGCCCCGACTAGCGGATACACAGATACGCAGTATTTT.

To note about this clonotype: The junction shows a germline mismatch at one end, possibly a read error. The V call is TRBV20-1, the J call TRBJ2-2, with 8 positions matching TRBD1. CDR3 size: 14 residues. Looked up from germline, CDR1 is DFQATT and CDR2 is SNEGSKA (reference sequence). The CDR3 sequence is CSARDRGPPGELFF. The DNA of the CDR3 is TGCAGTGCCAGAGACAGGGGCCCGCCTGGGGAGCTGTTTTTT.

The chain carries TRBV27 and TRBJ1-3; D gene uncertain. The V gene's germline CDR1 is MNHEY and CDR2 SMNVEV (reference sequence). CDR3 size: 13 residues. Trimming left V 2 bases short and J 2 bases short, with 4 bases between. The CDR3 region is CASSLKPGNTIYF. The CDR3 DNA reads as TGTGCCAGCAGTTTAAAACCTGGAAACACCATATATTTT.

This clonotype was counted between two and nine times. The genes are TRBV28 and TRBJ2-5; D is unresolved. Germline CDR1 MDHEN, CDR2 SYDVKM. The V and J ends lost 4 bases and 6 bases respectively, with 9 bases between them. This CDR3 is 12 amino acids long. CDR3 amino acids: CASSSARKTQYF. The CDR3 nucleotides read TGTGCCAGCAGTTCGGCTCGGAAGACCCAGTACTTC.

V gene TRBV25-1 combines with J gene TRBJ2-2; 9 positions match TRBD1. The trim removed 2 bases at V and 5 bases at J, leaving 3 bases unmatched. The V gene's germline CDR1 is MGHDK and CDR2 SYGVNS. This CDR3 is built from 15 residues. CDR3 in amino acids: CASSEDRGWTGELFF. The CDR3 region has the DNA TGTGCCAGCAGTGAAGACAGGGGGTGGACCGGGGAGCTGTTTTTT.

The rearrangement uses TRBV5-6 and TRBJ2-7; D gene uncertain. V gave up 0 bases and J gave up 5 bases, with 21 bases separating them. The CDR3 has 17 residues. In germline, CDR1 is SGHDT, CDR2 YYEEEE. CDR3: CASSLAGSHQRAHEQYF. The CDR3 DNA sequence: TGTGCCAGCAGCTTGGCCGGCAGCCATCAAAGGGCCCACGAGCAGTACTTC.

This clonotype was counted only a few times. The CDR3 here is CATSDYRGKGGELFF. The CDR3, as DNA: TGTGCCACCAGTGACTACAGGGGAAAAGGCGGGGAGCTGTTTTTT. V usage is TRBV24-1 and J usage is TRBJ2-2; 7 bases agree with TRBD1. Germline loops: CDR1 KGHDR, CDR2 SFDVKD. The CDR3 extends over 15 amino acids. The trim removed 4 bases at V and 7 bases at J, leaving 8 bases unmatched.

This clonotype occurred a few times. The chain couples TRBV6-2 or TRBV6-3 to TRBJ2-1; D is uncertain. V was cut by 7 bases and J by 0 bases, with 7 bases left in between. Per the germline V gene, CDR1 is MNHEY and CDR2 is SVGEGT. The CDR3 is 13 residues long. The CDR3, as DNA: TGTGCCAGCAAGTCAAGCTCCTACAATGAGCAGTTCTTC. Encoded protein: CASKSSSYNEQFF.

The table lists this clonotype with a few counts. At one of its ends the junction is not consistent with the germline gene, which may arise from a read error. The chain is built from TRBV5-1 and TRBJ2-1; D might be TRBD1 or TRBD2, each matching 5 bases. Germline V gives CDR1 SGHRS, CDR2 YFSETQ. CDR3 length: 15 residues. The CDR3 nucleotides read TGCGCCAGCGCGGGCCAGGGATCTCGTTACAGTGAGCAGTTCTTC. Translation gives CASAGQGSRYSEQFF.

V and J are TRBV5-1 and TRBJ2-1, with 7 bases matching TRBD1. Germline CDR1 and CDR2: SGHRS and YFSETQ. V lost 3 bases, J lost 5 bases, and 5 bases stayed unmatched. The CDR3 length is 14 residues. CDR3 residues: CASSWGQRDNEQFF. The CDR3 coding sequence is TGCGCCAGCAGCTGGGGACAGAGGGACAATGAGCAGTTCTTC.

This clonotype came up a few times. The V call is TRBV10-3, the J call TRBJ2-1; D is unclear. The V end was cut by 2 bases, the J end by 0 bases, with 8 bases between. This CDR3 comprises 15 residues. The germline CDR1 and CDR2 sequences are ENHRY and SYGVKD. For the CDR3, the DNA is TGTGCCATCAGTGAGGGCCAGCCCTCCTACAATGAGCAGTTCTTC. Translation gives CAISEGQPSYNEQFF.

This clonotype was detected a few times. For the CDR3, the DNA is TGCAGTGCTAGAAATAGCGGGAGGGCCTCCAATGAGCAGTTCTTC. It codes for CSARNSGRASNEQFF. The chain couples TRBV20-1 to TRBJ2-1; 11 bases line up with TRBD2. Germline CDR1 is DFQATT and CDR2 is SNEGSKA (reference sequence). The J segment lost 6 bases and the V segment lost 2 bases, leaving 6 bases of the junction unmatched. The CDR3 is 15 residues long.

At least ten counts were recorded for this clonotype. This chain connects TRBV11-1 to TRBJ1-1, with 10 positions matching TRBD1. The CDR3 consists of 16 residues. The V gene's germline CDR1 is SGHAT and CDR2 FQDESV (reference sequence). J gave up 0 bases and V 4 bases, and 5 bases lay outside the gene matches. CDR3 nucleotide sequence: TGTGCCAGCAGCTCCGGGACAGGGGCGATGAACACTGAAGCTTTCTTT. Protein: CASSSGTGAMNTEAFF.